This T cell receptor beta chain appears in the sequencing data of a study of T cell responses to AZD1222 COVID-19 vaccine. About the study: Pooled in the analysis were second doses at about 4 or about 12 weeks. Regarding the study as a whole: An increase in Spike-specific TCR breadth and depth was observed after two AZD1222 doses. CD4 TCRs associated with vaccination spanned spike, dominating at 160-218 and 743-854.

The CDR3 sequence is 15 residues long. Per germline, CDR1 SGHRS and CDR2 YFSETQ. The V and J ends lost 3 bases and 4 bases respectively, with 14 bases between them. Remarks on this clone: Its antigen is as yet unknown.

The assay was immunoSEQ multiplex PCR, and TCRdb's table has in-frame clones only and misses some. The sample lists about 130,000 clones; about 90% were seen once. The material sequenced was peripheral blood, taken on day 0 of AZD1222 vaccination. The TCR originated in an adult in good health. The genes are TRBV5-1 and TRBJ2-1; maybe TRBD1 (5 bases). CDR3 in amino acids: CASSSPHRLYNEQFF. In nucleotides, the CDR3 is TGCGCCAGCAGCTCTCCGCACAGGTTGTACAATGAGCAGTTCTTC.